This T cell receptor (beta chain) derives from a study of T cell responses to AZD1222 COVID-19 vaccine. Study findings and constraints: It was only after the peak T cell response that any repertoires were sampled.

The assay was immunoSEQ multiplex PCR, and TCRdb's table has in-frame clones only and misses some. The table includes 150,000 to 200,000 clones, approximately 94% detected once. A note on this clone: Its antigen remains unidentified.

The V gene's germline CDR1 is LNHDA and CDR2 SQIVND (reference sequence). The CDR3 has 15 residues. V was cut by 3 bases and J by 3 bases, with 12 bases left in between. Specimen: peripheral blood, collected 28 days after the second AZD1222 dose. The source of this sequence is an adult who received the AZD1222 COVID-19 vaccine. This rearrangement joins TRBV19 to TRBJ1-5, with D hard to call. CDR3 sequence: CASSIGRVPNQPQHF. In DNA form, the CDR3 reads TGTGCCAGTAGTATCGGGAGGGTACCCAATCAGCCCCAGCATTTT.